A selection of T cell receptor beta chains follows, all from one sample in a study of cytomegalovirus exposure and HLA in healthy donors. The repertoire was sequenced with immunoSEQ multiplex PCR; TCRdb's copy has only in-frame clones and lacks some. The sample has roughly 140,000 clones, over 60% seen once. Sequences were obtained from PBMCs. The receptors originated from a woman in her thirties in good health and CMV-seropositive. Each CDR3 is given with its conserved first and last residue. Clone size appears in some rows only: once, few, many, or a class for an expanded clone.

CDR3,V,size,J
CASSFTRESGYTF,TRBV7-6,-,TRBJ1-2
CASSLTGTHSNQPQHF,TRBV6-5,few,TRBJ1-5
CASSPRSGRDTGELFF,TRBV4-1,few,TRBJ2-2
CASSVGAGPTVPQHF,TRBV5-6,-,TRBJ1-5
CASSLYGTGLSYEQYF,TRBV5-1,-,TRBJ2-7
CASSELAGGSYEQYF,TRBV10-2,once,TRBJ2-7
CASSRQGNQPQHF,TRBV6-6,few,TRBJ1-5
CASSTSPNTGELFF,TRBV6-1,-,TRBJ2-2
CAWSVGAYGYTF,TRBV30,-,TRBJ1-2
CASSLSSSSYEQYF,TRBV5-1,-,TRBJ2-7
CSAPQGQPQHF,TRBV20-1,-,TRBJ1-5
CASSSTSRVNTEAFF,TRBV19,-,TRBJ1-1
CAWREDREDYEQYF,TRBV30,-,TRBJ2-7
CASSLGMGHGAVQYF,TRBV7-2,once,TRBJ2-7
CASSLSAGRGHEQYF,TRBV7-2,-,TRBJ2-7
CASRQRPGAYEQYF,TRBV7-8,few,-
CASSSGTSGGAYEQYF,TRBV5-1,-,TRBJ2-7
CASSGRGQAYGYTF,TRBV2,-,TRBJ1-2
CASTLRGTSGRGYEQYF,TRBV7-7,-,TRBJ2-7
CASSEQIPNEQFF,TRBV2,-,TRBJ2-1
CAGRQDPGNTIYF,TRBV6-1,-,TRBJ1-3
CASSPGQGTIGYGYTF,TRBV5-1,-,TRBJ1-2
CASSEQGGTEAFF,TRBV6-4,-,TRBJ1-1
CASSPQGYRQETQYF,TRBV18,-,TRBJ2-5
CASSQGGLAGSYEQYF,TRBV4-1,-,-
CASSVGTSGQETQYF,TRBV6-1,-,TRBJ2-5